Sequencing of this T cell receptor beta chain was carried out in a study of OX40 agonist ivuxolimab in advanced cancers. In the study overall: Patients received the agonistic anti-OX40 (CD134) antibody ivuxolimab. Of the patients, three showed partial responses, one with hepatocellular carcinoma and two with cutaneous melanoma. Points from the study as a whole: In general, CD8+ T cells held more expanded clones than CD4+ did, on average. CD4+ and CD8+ T cells in blood underwent clonal expansion by week 6 at 0.1 to 3.0 mg/kg.

As concerns this clone: Its matching antigen is unknown.

V shed 4 bases, J shed 4 bases, and the junction held 4 bases outside the gene matches. The CDR3 totals 14 residues. Germline V gene sequence: CDR1 MNHNS, CDR2 SASEGT. Profiled with immunoSEQ multiplex PCR; TCRdb holds only in-frame clones, not every one. The sample lists approximately 60,000 clones, more than 75% occurring once. The J gene is TRBJ2-7, the V gene TRBV6-1; 10 bases align to TRBD1. The specimen comprised CD4+ or CD8+ T cells sorted from blood, sampled in a trial of the OX40 agonist ivuxolimab. This clonotype originated in an adult with an advanced solid tumor such as melanoma, head and neck, liver or kidney cancer. The CDR3 region is CASSAGTGVYEQYF. The CDR3 nucleotides read TGTGCCAGCAGTGCCGGGACAGGGGTTTACGAGCAGTACTTC.